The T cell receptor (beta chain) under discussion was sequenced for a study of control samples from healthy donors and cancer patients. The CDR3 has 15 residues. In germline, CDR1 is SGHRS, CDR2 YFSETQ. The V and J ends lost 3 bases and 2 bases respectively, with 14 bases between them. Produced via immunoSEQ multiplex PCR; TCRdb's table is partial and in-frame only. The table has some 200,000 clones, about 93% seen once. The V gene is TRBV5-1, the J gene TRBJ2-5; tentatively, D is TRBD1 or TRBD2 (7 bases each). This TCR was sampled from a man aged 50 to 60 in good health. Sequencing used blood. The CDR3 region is CASSSQGGSQETQYF. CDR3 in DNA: TGCGCCAGCAGCTCGCAGGGGGGGTCACAAGAGACCCAGTACTTC.